A selection of T cell receptor beta chains follows, all from one sample in a study of T-cell reconstitution after alpha-beta-depleted transplantation in children. TCRdb recomputed calls from the PCR reads with MiXCR, one row per CDR3 protein. The sample includes 700,000 or so distinct CDR3 sequences, 10% to 15% seen only once; the top ten take 0.65% to 0.9%. Sequences were derived from PBMCs, sampled before TCRalphabeta/CD19-depleted stem cell transplant. The receptor set was obtained from a girl aged 2-10 years with congenital amegakaryocytic thrombocytopenia, due to receive a stem cell transplant. CDR3s include the opening cysteine and the closing phenylalanine or tryptophan. The D gene is left open where the match is weak. Clone size is shown for a subset of rows, as once, few, many or a class of expanded clone.

>TRBD2|TRBJ2-1|TRBV20-1|NA
TGCAGTGCCCCACGTTTGGGCGGGAGGGCGAGCTCCTACAATGAGCAGTTCTTC
CSAPRLGGRASSYNEQFF
>TRBD2|TRBJ2-1|TRBV4-1|NA
TGCGCCAGCAGCCGCGGATCTAGCGGGAGCTACAATGAGCAGTTCTTC
CASSRGSSGSYNEQFF
>TRBD1|TRBJ1-1|TRBV5-1|many
TGCGCCAGCAGCTTTACGGGACAGACCAACACTGAAGCTTTCTTT
CASSFTGQTNTEAFF
>NA|TRBJ2-5|TRBV27|NA
TGTGCCAGCAGTAAGTCATTGGACCCAGAGACCCAGTACTTC
CASSKSLDPETQYF
>NA|TRBJ2-4|TRBV6-5|many
TGTGCCAGCAGTTCGAGTTTCTGGGCTACAAACATTCAGTACTTC
CASSSSFWATNIQYF
>TRBD2|TRBJ2-3|TRBV7-9|few
TGTGCCAGCAGCTTCCCAGCGGGAGGCGCAGATACGCAGTATTTT
CASSFPAGGADTQYF
>NA|TRBJ2-3|TRBV20-1|many
TGCAGTGCTAGCGGGCTAGAAAGGATAGATACGCAGTATTTT
CSASGLERIDTQYF
>NA|TRBJ2-1|TRBV5-8|many
TGTGCCAGCAGCTTGGAACATTACCGGAGCTCCTACAATGAGCAGTTCTTC
CASSLEHYRSSYNEQFF
>NA|TRBJ2-1|TRBV12-3/TRBV12-4|few
TGTGCCAGCAGTCCTGGAACACAGCGGGACAATGAGCAGTTCTTC
CASSPGTQRDNEQFF
>NA|TRBJ1-1|TRBV12-3/TRBV12-4|many
TGTGCCAGCACAGGAGGTGAGGTCACTGAAGCTTTCTTT
CASTGGEVTEAFF
>NA|TRBJ2-1|TRBV20-1|few
TGCAGTGCCGCCGAGGTAGCCTACAATGAGCAGTTCTTC
CSAAEVAYNEQFF
>NA|TRBJ2-7|TRBV7-8|NA
TGTGCCAGCAGCGGTGTGGGAGCGACCTACGAGCAGTACTTC
CASSGVGATYEQYF
>NA|TRBJ2-1|TRBV29-1|NA
TGCAGCGTGGAGCCCCGGTTAGCCGACAATGAGCAGTTCTTC
CSVEPRLADNEQFF
>NA|TRBJ2-5|TRBV29-1|many
TGCAGCGTTGAAGGGGGGATGGAGACCCAGTACTTC
CSVEGGMETQYF
>TRBD2|TRBJ2-1|TRBV29-1|many
TGCAGCGTCTGGGGACTAGCGGGAGGCTCCTACAATGAGCAGTTCTTC
CSVWGLAGGSYNEQFF
>TRBD1|TRBJ2-7|TRBV5-1|few
TGCGCCAGCAGCCCGCGGACAGGTGGGGTGTCCTACGAGCAGTACTTC
CASSPRTGGVSYEQYF
>TRBD2|TRBJ2-1|TRBV28|few
TGTGCCAGCAGTCATCCGGGACTAGCGGCCTACAATGAGCAGTTCTTC
CASSHPGLAAYNEQFF